Reported below is one T cell receptor (beta chain). This entry comes from a study of blood T cell repertoires in COVID-19. Study overall: Both acute and convalescent COVID-19 samples were obtained from the United States, Italy and Spain.

Looked up from germline, CDR1 is SGHTA and CDR2 is FQGNSA. The J segment lost 2 bases and the V segment lost 0 bases, leaving 12 bases of the junction unmatched. The CDR3 length is 18 residues. Study processing details: Using reference gene primer amplification, nucleated cell counts were estimated. The assay was immunoSEQ multiplex PCR, and TCRdb's table has in-frame clones only and misses some. The V and J calls and clone size come from that table; D and trimming were worked out from the DNA. This table has tens of thousands of clones, over 60% appearing once. This chain joins TRBV7-2 and TRBJ2-7; TRBD1 matches at 8 bases. The sequence was obtained from an elderly woman with active or convalescent COVID-19. What was sequenced was peripheral blood. The CDR3: CASSLALTTGGKAYEQYF. CDR3 DNA: TGTGCCAGCAGCTTAGCCCTCACCACAGGGGGTAAGGCCTACGAGCAGTACTTC.